The sequence of this TCR beta chain was determined in a study of cytomegalovirus exposure and HLA in healthy donors. General study points: An apparent linkage of common viral pathogens to several of the most significant clusters emerged in a later analysis. Researchers had no immune exposure information except CMV serostatus available.

The CDR3 runs 15 residues. Germline assignment: CDR1 SGHTA and CDR2 FQGNSA. Trimming cost V 5 bases and J 1 base, with 12 bases left between them. Vbeta (60) and Jbeta (13) primers were used in the PCR. The assay was immunoSEQ multiplex PCR, and TCRdb's table has in-frame clones only and misses some. Of some 130,000 clones in the sample, around 77% are singletons; the top ten hold roughly 0.9%. As to this clone: No antigen is known for it.

Material: PBMCs. The chain couples TRBV7-2 to TRBJ1-5, with unresolved D. This TCR was sampled from a woman aged 55-70 years in good health and CMV-seronegative. CDR3 sequence reads: CASSLSHLSNQPQHF. CDR3 nucleotides: TGTGCCAGCAGCCTGAGCCATTTAAGCAATCAGCCCCAGCATTTT.